The clone carrying this T cell receptor (beta chain) turned up a few times. This entry belongs to a study of T cell repertoires in breast cancer. This CDR3 has 14 amino acids. The junction had 12 bases not matched to a gene; V was cut back by 7 bases and J by 8 bases. Germline V gives CDR1 SNHLY, CDR2 FYNNEI. An expanded emulsion RT-PCR with primers for all TCR V genes paired CD8+ T cell chains. Unpaired genes were suppressed by blocking oligonucleotides during a second nested PCR. Via MiXCR, TCRdb re-called the emulsion pairing reads, giving one row per CDR3 protein. This sample has roughly 38,000 distinct CDR3 sequences; 45% occur once, and the top ten carry around three fifths.

The V gene is TRBV2, the J gene TRBJ2-3; 7 nucleotides match TRBD2. Material: CD8+ T cells. The clonotype was recovered from a pool of human donors with breast cancer or a healthy control (not recorded which). The CDR3, as DNA: TGTGCCAGCACCCGCCGGGAGGTTGGCGGTACGCAGTATTTT. Amino acid sequence: CASTRREVGGTQYF.